The sequence of this T cell receptor beta chain was determined in a study of CD8+ T cells in alopecia areata. Whole-study findings and limits: Scalp samples also yield sequences from resident alphabeta T cells of normal skin.

V was pared by 0 bases and J by 2 bases, with 1 base of the junction left unmatched. There are 16 residues in the CDR3. Germline loops: CDR1 SGHSN, CDR2 HYEKVE. The authors extracted RNA and reverse transcribed it into cDNA as the sequencing template. Profiled with immunoSEQ multiplex PCR; TCRdb holds only in-frame clones, not every one. Listed for the sample are about 110,000 clones, none seen a single time. This clone was detected a few times. Its cognate antigen is unknown. TCRdb and the translated DNA give different amino acids at residue 13; the protein presented here is the one translated from the DNA. The gene names here belong to mouse. The read stops 3 residues short of the end of the CDR3; the missing end is completed from the germline J gene.

Sequencing was done on a sample of lesional skin. The chain couples TRBV12-1 to TRBJ1-3; TRBD1 matches 12 bases. This clonotype was obtained from a C3H/HeJ mouse with alopecia areata. The MHC haplotype recorded for the strain is H2-k. The sequenced CDR3 bases are TGTGCCAGCTCTCTCCGGGACAGGGGGCCTGGAAATACG. It codes for CASSLRDRGPGNT. The entire CDR3 sequence reads CASSLRDRGPGNTLYF.